The 11 T cell receptor beta chains below come from one sample, sequenced in a study of glioma-infiltrating T cells. Using RNA template, CDR3s of TCR alpha and beta were amplified with iRepertoire arm-PCR. TCRdb independently ran MiXCR on the multiplex PCR reads; one entry per CDR3 protein. The sample lists approximately 45,000 distinct CDR3 sequences; 20% to 25% were seen once. Sequencing input: glioma tissue, nonneoplastic brain tissue, or PBMCs (not recorded which). The receptor source for this set is a human donor with low-grade glioma or glioblastoma, undergoing nonglioma brain surgery, or in good health (not recorded which).

This clonotype was seen only a few times. V usage is TRBV9 and J usage is TRBJ2-3, with D tentatively TRBD1 (6 bases). Trimming pared 4 bases from V and 4 bases from J, leaving 16 bases between. The CDR3 has 15 residues. Germline CDR1 and CDR2: SGDLS and YYNGEE. The CDR3 DNA sequence: TGTGCCAGCAGCCTTAGACAGGTCTCGCCAGATACGCAGTATTTT. Encoded protein: CASSLRQVSPDTQYF.

The sample holds many counts of this clonotype. The chain joins TRBV20-1 to TRBJ2-3; the match to TRBD2 covers 14 bases. Germline trimming cut 5 bases from V and 4 bases from J; bases unmatched to any gene: 5. The CDR3 contains 15 residues. Germline V lookup: CDR1 DFQATT, CDR2 SNEGSKA (reference sequence). CDR3 protein: CSAGGLAGGADTQYF. The CDR3 coding sequence is TGCAGTGCTGGAGGACTAGCGGGAGGAGCAGATACGCAGTATTTT.

For this clonotype: One end of the junction is discordant with germline, which a read error may explain. The chain combines TRBV12-5 with TRBJ2-5, with D possibly being TRBD2 (6 bases). The CDR3 is 16 amino acids. Germline V lookup: CDR1 LGHNT, CDR2 FRNRAP. CDR3 protein: CASSLVLGGRRETQYF. In DNA form, the CDR3 reads TGTGCTAGTAGTTTGGTACTCGGGGGACGGAGAGAGACCCAGTACTTC.

This clonotype was seen many times. The rearrangement joins TRBV2 to TRBJ1-1, with D possibly TRBD1 on 6 matching bases. The V end lost 0 bases, the J end lost 10 bases, and 12 bases lay between the germline ends. The CDR3 runs 13 residues. The germline CDR1 and CDR2 sequences are SNHLY and FYNNEI. The CDR3 DNA is TGTGCCAGCAGTGAAGCGGGGGGAGGGGGAGCTTTCTTT. Protein product: CASSEAGGGGAFF.

This clonotype was observed at least ten times. The chain recombines TRBV4-1 with TRBJ2-7; the D is unclear. V lost 8 bases to trimming and J lost 1 base, with 9 bases between them. There are 12 residues in the CDR3. From germline, CDR1 is MGHRA and CDR2 YSYEKL. The CDR3 spells CASADGSYEQYF. CDR3 DNA sequence: TGCGCCAGCGCCGACGGGTCCTACGAGCAGTACTTC.

Points on this clonotype: This could be a read error, since a much larger clone is one nucleotide away. The V and J genes are TRBV5-1 and TRBJ1-1; TRBD1 might be the D (6 bases). Trimming stripped 3 bases from V and 2 bases from J, with 11 bases between. Germline lookup yields CDR1 SGHRS and CDR2 YFSETQ. The CDR3 covers 14 residues. CDR3 nucleotide sequence: TGCGCCAGCAGCTCCAGGGGCGCCAACACTGAAGCTTTCTTT. This encodes CASSSRGANTEAFF. Full variable domain (outside the CDR3, taken from reference TRBV5-1 and TRBJ1-1): KAGVTQTPRYLIKTRGQQVTLSCSPISGHRSVSWYQQTPGQGLQFLFEYFSETQRNKGNFPGRFSGRQFSNSRSEMNVSTLELGDSALYLCASSSRGANTEAFFGQGTRLTVV.

This clonotype has just one count. A read error may be the cause here, since a much bigger clone is one base away. J is TRBJ2-3 and V is TRBV19, with TRBD2 matching over 8 bases. The CDR3 is made up of 15 amino acids. Germline CDR1 LNHDA, CDR2 SQIVND (reference sequence). In DNA form, the CDR3 reads TGTGCCACCGCATATAGCGGGGATTACACAGGTACGCAGTATTTT. The encoded protein is CATAYSGDYTGTQYF.

This clonotype was detected ten times or more. V usage is TRBV4-2 and J usage is TRBJ1-6; 9 bases align to TRBD1. The CDR3 is made up of 14 amino acids. Per the germline V gene, CDR1 is LGHNA and CDR2 is YNFKEQ. The ends lost 4 bases at V and 9 bases at J; junction bases unmatched: 4. CDR3 DNA: TGTGCCAGCAGCCTCACAGGGGGCGGTTCACCCCTCCACTTT. Translated: CASSLTGGGSPLHF.

This clonotype was detected many times. This sequence joins TRBV2 and TRBJ1-4; no reliable D call. The V end lost 6 bases, the J end lost 4 bases, and 15 bases lay between the germline ends. Germline V gene data show CDR1 as SNHLY and CDR2 as FYNNEI. This CDR3 contains 15 residues. CDR3 sequence: CASSPDFGLNEKLFF. The CDR3 DNA is TGTGCCAGCAGCCCCGACTTTGGGCTTAATGAAAAACTGTTTTTT.

This clonotype showed up just a few times. The V and J genes are TRBV30 and TRBJ2-1; D call uncertain. V lost 4 bases and J 2 bases, leaving 3 bases between the germline ends. Germline V CDR1 and CDR2: GTSNPN, SVGIG (reference sequence). The length of the CDR3 is 11 residues. Here the CDR3 DNA reads TGTGCCTGGAAGGCCTACAATGAGCAGTTCTTC. As protein: CAWKAYNEQFF.

This clonotype is categorized as medium-sized. The chain links TRBV6-6 to TRBJ2-3; no reliable D call. The CDR3 totals 13 residues. Germline V lookup: CDR1 MNHNY, CDR2 SVGAGI (reference sequence). V gave up 2 bases and J gave up 2 bases, with 5 bases separating them. The CDR3 here is CASSYGPTDTQYF. As DNA, the CDR3 is TGTGCCAGCAGTTACGGACCCACAGATACGCAGTATTTT.